This T cell receptor beta chain was obtained from a study of blood T cells in healthy people across ages. The CDR3 is made up of 13 amino acids. Trimming took 4 bases from V and 5 from J, leaving 8 bases between them. Germline-derived CDR1 and CDR2 are LNHDA and SQIVND (reference sequence). Next came a second PCR, run for roughly 7 to 12 cycles, which used a sample-barcoded 5' primer along with a J-beta primer mix. A single record per CDR3 protein comes from TCRdb applying MiXCR to the 5' RACE reads. This sample yields more than 900,000 distinct CDR3 sequences, of which around 25% are seen a single time; approximately 0.7% belongs to the top ten. The sample was also linked to a second study, of T cells of mothers and their children.

The clonotype comes from a girl aged 2 to 9 in good health. The source material was blood. The J gene is TRBJ2-2, the V gene TRBV19; no reliable D call. The CDR3 coding sequence is TGTGCCAGTAGTAAGGGTCAAACCGGGGAGCTGTTTTTT. As protein: CASSKGQTGELFF.